The following is a T cell receptor (beta chain) sequence with its context. Its matching antigen is unknown. CDR3 size: 15 residues. Unmatched junction bases numbered 10, after V lost 6 bases and J lost 5 bases. The germline V gene encodes CDR1 MNHEY and CDR2 SVGAGI. This entry comes from a study of cytomegalovirus exposure and HLA in healthy donors. About the study: Genetic ancestry analysis placed under 90% of the 350 to 500 donors that were genotyped in the Caucasian-associated cluster. Overall study results and limits: TCR beta V- and J-gene trimming, according to a later analysis, was linked to a missense DCLRE1C variant. Earlier findings revealed that most TCR beta V segments proved productive either about 90% or about 30% of the time. Cytomegalovirus status was reportedly diagnosed by the classifier with high sensitivity and specificity.

PCR involved 60 Vbeta and 13 Jbeta primers. The repertoire was sequenced with immunoSEQ multiplex PCR; TCRdb's copy has only in-frame clones and lacks some. The sample has 130,000 or so clones, approximately 61% seen once. Sequencing was done on a sample of PBMCs. The chain joins TRBV6-5 to TRBJ2-1; TRBD2 aligns across 7 bases. The TCR originated in a woman between 40 and 50 years old in good health and CMV-seronegative. This CDR3 is CASRQAGVLHNEQFF. CDR3 bases: TGTGCCAGCAGGCAGGCGGGGGTGCTCCACAATGAGCAGTTCTTC.